This T cell receptor beta chain was recovered during a study of shared clonotypes between healthy human individuals. Study-level background: Every donor yielded three CD4 naive, three CD4 memory, two CD8 naive and one CD8 memory plate.

On this clone: What it binds is unknown.

Study-wide points: Four donors shared about 5% of their naive CD4 clonotypes.

Per germline, CDR1 SGHTA and CDR2 FQGNSA. Trimming removed 5 bases from V and 2 bases from J; junction bases left unmatched: 5. This CDR3 has 14 amino acids. The data were produced by immunoSEQ multiplex PCR, yet TCRdb's version contains in-frame clones alone and is incomplete. Of 1.6 million or so clones in the sample, roughly 96% were seen once. Sequenced sample: naive CD4+ T cells sorted from blood. Subset indicated: CD45RA+ positively selected. The receptor was isolated from a man aged 25 to 40 in good health. The genes are TRBV7-2 and TRBJ2-7; 8 positions match TRBD1. CDR3 DNA: TGTGCCAGCAGCGGGGGGACAGGAACCTACGAGCAGTACTTC. Amino acid sequence: CASSGGTGTYEQYF.